This T cell receptor (beta chain) was sequenced in a study of T-cell memory formation after mild COVID-19. Study details: Clusters were largely donor specific.

Study results and caveats: Several responding clones turned up in pre-infection memory, indicating that cross-reactive memory may have taken part.

It was 5'RACE with constant-segment primers that produced the TCR alpha and TCR beta cDNA libraries, which carried sample barcodes and UMIs. TCRdb analysed the 5' RACE reads with MiXCR anew, one entry per CDR3 protein. The sample records a few thousand distinct CDR3 sequences, more than 40% being singletons. From germline, CDR1 is SGHAT and CDR2 FQNNGV. The CDR3 is 12 amino acids. The V and J ends lost 1 base and 4 bases respectively, with 3 bases between them. Sample share makes this clonotype medium-sized. Antigen: not known. Specimen: PBMCs or a T cell subset sorted from them (not recorded which). This TCR was recovered from an adult who had mild COVID-19 (a few samples of this study predate the infection). Cell type and time point are not known. The chain recombines TRBV11-2 with TRBJ2-3, with D uncertain. CDR3 in amino acids: CASSLAADTQYF. The CDR3 DNA is TGTGCCAGCAGCTTAGCAGCAGATACGCAGTATTTT.